These T cell receptor beta chains were read from a single sample in a study of monozygotic twins with inflammatory bowel disease. Using the 5' RACE reads, TCRdb records one entry per CDR3 protein without DNA. The record lists 440,000 or so distinct CDR3 sequences, of which the ten most abundant hold 2% to 2.5%. The sample was blood. The source is a human donor with ulcerative colitis or Crohn's disease, or a healthy co-twin of an affected twin (not recorded which). CDR3s include the opening cysteine and the closing phenylalanine or tryptophan.

J	V	CDR3
TRBJ1-2	TRBV6-1	CASSHGQGRHYGYTF
TRBJ1-2	TRBV12-3/TRBV12-4	CASNFGLTPYTF
TRBJ1-2	TRBV20-1	CSASDVGVGNYGYTF
TRBJ2-2	TRBV7-8	CASSLATGGLAGELFF
TRBJ1-1	TRBV20-1	CILKGMNTEAFF
TRBJ2-2	TRBV18	CASSQGQAPTGELFF
TRBJ2-1	TRBV28	CASENPPPGAVGEQFF
TRBJ1-5	TRBV7-2	CASSQGRVLYF
TRBJ2-1	TRBV20-1	CSARAGRNEQFF
TRBJ2-1	TRBV12-3/TRBV12-4	CASQGSYNEQFF